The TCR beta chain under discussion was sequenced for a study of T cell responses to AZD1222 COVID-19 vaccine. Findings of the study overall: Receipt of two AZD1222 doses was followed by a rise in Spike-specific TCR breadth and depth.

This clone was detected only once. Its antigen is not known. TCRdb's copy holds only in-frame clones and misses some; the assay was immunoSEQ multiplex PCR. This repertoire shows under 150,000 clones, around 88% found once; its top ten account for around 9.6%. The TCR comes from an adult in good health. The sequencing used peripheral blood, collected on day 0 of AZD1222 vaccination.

This chain's CDR3 is CASSFSGTSGDLFF. The CDR3 DNA sequence: TGTGCCAGCAGTTTCTCCGGTACCTCGGGGGATCTGTTTTTT. The chain recombines TRBV28 with TRBJ1-4, with D perhaps matching TRBD1 (5 bases). The length of the CDR3 is 14 residues. Trimming left V 3 bases short and J 14 bases short, with 19 bases between. Germline V CDR1 and CDR2: MDHEN, SYDVKM.